The 17 T cell receptor beta chains below were found in one sample sequenced in a study of blood T cells in healthy people across ages (dated by TCRdb to the mid-2010s). Library prep was done by 5' RACE. These reads were obtained on an Illumina HiSeq 2500. A second roughly 7 to 12 cycle PCR used a sample-barcoded 5' primer and a J-beta primer mix. TCRdb trimmed the raw reads at Q25, called clones with MiXCR and kept productive beta chains. Each entry is one CDR3 protein sequence, shown with its most common DNA and genes. The sample profile shows hundreds of thousands of distinct CDR3 sequences; 52% of them were found once. The top ten clones comprise less than 15% of the sample. Material for sequencing was blood. The receptors here all came from a woman older than 75 in good health.

The table lists this clonotype with a few counts. This rearrangement joins TRBV7-2 to TRBJ2-1; no clear D. With 1 base removed from V and 9 bases from J, the gap between germline ends came to 7 bases. The CDR3 contains 12 residues. CDR1 is SGHTA, CDR2 FQGNSA, per germline. DNA for the CDR3: TGTACCAGCAGCTTAGAGTACGGTGAGCAGTTCTTC. It codes for CTSSLEYGEQFF.

The rearrangement uses TRBV5-1 and TRBJ2-7; D uncertain. The CDR3 extends over 13 amino acids. V was pared by 1 base and J by 4 bases, with 9 bases between. CDR1 is SGHRS and CDR2 is YFSETQ in the germline V gene. As DNA, the CDR3 is TGCGCCAGCAGCTTGCTGGGCGATTACGAGCAGTACTTC. As protein: CASSLLGDYEQYF.

The chain combines TRBV3-1 with TRBJ2-3; 8 bases fit TRBD2. The CDR3 is 18 amino acids. J was trimmed by 2 bases and V by 1 base; bases with no gene match: 11. The germline V gene encodes CDR1 LGHDT and CDR2 YNNKEL (reference sequence). Here the CDR3 DNA reads TGTGCCAGCAGCCAAGCCCCCCCACTAGCGGTGAACACAGATACGCAGTATTTT. It yields the protein CASSQAPPLAVNTDTQYF.

The genes are TRBV7-9 and TRBJ1-2; 7 bases align to TRBD1. The CDR3 extends over 15 amino acids. The trim removed 1 base at V and 2 bases at J, leaving 4 bases unmatched. Germline V gene lookup returns CDR1 SEHNR and CDR2 FQNEAQ (reference sequence). As DNA, the CDR3 is TGTGCCAGCAGCTTAGGGGACAGCCGGAACTATGGCTACACCTTC. Translation gives CASSLGDSRNYGYTF.

This clonotype appeared a single time. The CDR3: CSGEQNYNEQFF. The CDR3 coding sequence is TGCAGCGGAGAGCAGAATTACAATGAGCAGTTCTTC. The chain combines TRBV29-1 with TRBJ2-1; D remains unclear. The germline CDR1 and CDR2 sequences are SQVTM and ANQGSEA. V lost 7 bases to trimming and J lost 4 bases, with 11 bases between them. This CDR3 comprises 12 residues.

V usage is TRBV28 and J usage is TRBJ1-5; D possibly corresponds to TRBD1 (5 bases). Trimming shortened V by 7 bases and J by 3 bases, and 13 bases separated the two germline ends. The CDR3 is made up of 14 amino acids. CDR1 and CDR2 from the germline V gene are MDHEN and SYDVKM. This CDR3 reads CASIGGGTNQPQHF. The CDR3 nucleotides are TGTGCCAGCATCGGGGGAGGAACCAATCAGCCCCAGCATTTT.

This chain links TRBV7-3 with TRBJ2-5; the match to TRBD2 covers 13 bases. J was trimmed by 1 base and V by 1 base; bases with no gene match: 6. Per germline, CDR1 SGHTA and CDR2 FQGTGA. The length of the CDR3 is 18 residues. CDR3 bases: TGTGCCAGCAGCTTAAGACTAGCGGGAGGTTCGGGCCAAGAGACCCAGTACTTC. Residues: CASSLRLAGGSGQETQYF. Looking up the rest from reference TRBV7-3 and TRBJ2-5 gives the full variable domain: GAGVSQTPSNKVTEKGKYVELRCDPISGHTALYWYRQSLGQGPEFLIYFQGTGAADDSGLPNDRFFAVRPEGSVSTLKIQRTERGDSAVYLCASSLRLAGGSGQETQYFGPGTRLLVL.

This clonotype was observed at least ten times. The V gene is TRBV9, the J gene TRBJ1-2; D perhaps matches TRBD1 (6 bases). Germline assignment: CDR1 SGDLS and CDR2 YYNGEE. V was trimmed by 0 bases and J by 6 bases, leaving 12 bases between them. The CDR3 is made up of 14 amino acids. The CDR3 spells CASSVGKGVDGYTF. The DNA for the CDR3 is TGTGCCAGCAGCGTAGGGAAGGGGGTGGATGGCTACACCTTC.

V usage is TRBV10-3 and J usage is TRBJ2-7; 12 bases match TRBD1. Germline V CDR1 and CDR2: ENHRY, SYGVKD. This CDR3 contains 15 residues. Trimming at V came to 6 bases and at J to 6 bases, leaving 9 bases not matched to a gene. CDR3 coding DNA: TGTGCCATCAGCCTTGGGGGACAGGGGGCGATCGAGCAGTACTTC. Its translation is CAISLGGQGAIEQYF.

This clonotype was seen many times. DNA of the CDR3: TGTGCCATCCGTCGGATGACTAGCGGGGGGGCAGATACGCAGTATTTT. Translation gives CAIRRMTSGGADTQYF. V gene TRBV10-3 combines with J gene TRBJ2-3, with 14 bases lining up with TRBD2. Germline lookup yields CDR1 ENHRY and CDR2 SYGVKD. The ends lost 8 bases at V and 4 bases at J; junction bases unmatched: 8. This CDR3 contains 16 residues.

The chain carries TRBV27 and TRBJ2-1, with no clear D. The CDR3 runs 16 residues. CDR1 is MNHEY, CDR2 SMNVEV, per germline (reference sequence). Trimming stripped 5 bases from V and 5 bases from J, with 19 bases between. The CDR3 DNA is TGTGCCAGCAGTCCCCGCGGCGGCGCCTGGGACAATGAGCAGTTCTTC. This codes for CASSPRGGAWDNEQFF.

This clonotype was picked up many times. The rearrangement joins TRBV6-5 to TRBJ1-6; TRBD1 agrees at 7 bases. Per the germline V gene, CDR1 is MNHEY and CDR2 is SVGAGI. This CDR3 contains 15 residues. The junction had 7 bases not matched to a gene; V was cut back by 7 bases and J by 4 bases. The CDR3 protein is CASKLRQGYNSPLHF. In DNA, the CDR3 is TGTGCCAGCAAATTAAGACAGGGTTATAATTCACCCCTCCACTTT.

The sample holds many counts of this clonotype. The V gene is TRBV7-6, the J gene TRBJ2-1; 11 bases agree with TRBD2. V trimming: 1 base; J trimming: 1 base; junction bases outside the gene matches: 9. This CDR3 is built from 19 residues. The germline V gene encodes CDR1 SGHVS and CDR2 FNYEAQ. The CDR3 DNA reads TGTGCCAGCAGCTTAGGACTAGCGGGGAAACTCGTATCCTACAATGAGCAGTTCTTC. It yields the protein CASSLGLAGKLVSYNEQFF.

This clonotype was counted a single time. The chain has TRBV11-2 and TRBJ2-4; perhaps TRBD2 as D (5 bases). The DNA matches TRBJ2-7 better at its end, which makes the J call doubtful. Germline V gives CDR1 SGHAT, CDR2 FQNNGV. The CDR3 has 13 residues. In nucleotides, the CDR3 is TGTGCCAGCAGCACTAGGGTAGACTACGAGCAGTACTTC. Its translation: CASSTRVDYEQYF.

With respect to this clonotype: A much larger clone lies a single base off, so this may be a read error. The chain is built from TRBV28 and TRBJ2-1, with 7 bases fitting TRBD1. The germline V gene has CDR1 MDHEN and CDR2 SYDVKM. Losses at the gene ends were 6 bases for V and 6 bases for J; bases not matched to a gene: 11. The CDR3 is made up of 15 amino acids. The DNA of the CDR3 is TGTGCCAGCAGACCCGGACAGGTTGGGACCAATGAGCAGTTCTTC. This sequence encodes CASRPGQVGTNEQFF.

The V call is TRBV6-5, the J call TRBJ2-1, with TRBD1 as a possible D gene (8 bases). V dropped 10 bases and J dropped 6 bases, with 22 bases sitting between them. The CDR3 is made up of 15 amino acids. CDR1 is MNHEY, CDR2 SVGAGI, per germline. CDR3 bases: TGTGCCAACAGCTACACAGGGGGAGGGCTCAATGAGCAGTTCTTC. Protein sequence: CANSYTGGGLNEQFF.

A note on this clonotype: Since a much larger clone is just one base distant, this may be a read error. The gene calls are TRBV18 and TRBJ2-5; 9 bases match TRBD2. Germline lookup yields CDR1 KGHSH and CDR2 LQKENI. Trimming cost V 3 bases and J 11 bases; bases outside gene matches: 10. This CDR3 comprises 14 residues. The CDR3 DNA is TGTGCCAGCTCACCTAGCGGGAGTGTTAATGAGCAGTACTTC. As protein: CASSPSGSVNEQYF. Based on the CDR3 plus reference TRBV18 and TRBJ2-5, the full variable domain is NAGVMQNPRHLVRRRGQEARLRCSPMKGHSHVYWYRQLPEEGLKFMVYLQKENIIDESGMPKERFSAEFPKEGPSILRIQQVVRGDSAAYFCASSPSGSVNEQYFGPGTRLLVL.